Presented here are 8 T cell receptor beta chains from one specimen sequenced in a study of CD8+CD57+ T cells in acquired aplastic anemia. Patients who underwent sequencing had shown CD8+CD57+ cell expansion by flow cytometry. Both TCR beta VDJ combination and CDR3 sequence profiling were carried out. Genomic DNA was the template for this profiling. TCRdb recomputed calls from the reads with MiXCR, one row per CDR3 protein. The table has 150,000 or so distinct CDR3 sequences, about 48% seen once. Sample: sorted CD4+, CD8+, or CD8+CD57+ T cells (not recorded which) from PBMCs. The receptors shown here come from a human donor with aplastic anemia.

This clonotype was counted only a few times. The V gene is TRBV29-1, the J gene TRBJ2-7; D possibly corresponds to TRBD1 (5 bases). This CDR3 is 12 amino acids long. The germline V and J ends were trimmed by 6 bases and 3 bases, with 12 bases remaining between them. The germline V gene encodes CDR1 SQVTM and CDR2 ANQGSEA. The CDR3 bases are TGCAGCGTCCTTACAGGCTTCTACGAGCAGTACTTC. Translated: CSVLTGFYEQYF.

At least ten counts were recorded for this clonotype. The CDR3 nucleotides read TGTGCCAGCAGCTCCCAACCAGCGGGACTGAGCTCCTACAATGAGCAGTTCTTC. This codes for CASSSQPAGLSSYNEQFF. The chain joins TRBV7-1 to TRBJ2-1; 7 nucleotides line up with TRBD2. TRBV7-1 is treated as an ORF (open reading frame) with a function not yet certain. V shed 3 bases and J 0 bases; nucleotides not matched to a gene: 11. This CDR3 region has 18 residues.

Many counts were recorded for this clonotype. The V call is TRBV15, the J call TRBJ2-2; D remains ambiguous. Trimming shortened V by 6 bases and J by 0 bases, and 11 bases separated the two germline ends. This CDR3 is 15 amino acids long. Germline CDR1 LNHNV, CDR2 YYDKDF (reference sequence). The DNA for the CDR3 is TGTGCCACCAGACAAGACTGGACGAACACCGGGGAGCTGTTTTTT. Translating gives CATRQDWTNTGELFF. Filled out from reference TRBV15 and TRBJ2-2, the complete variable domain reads DAMVIQNPRYQVTQFGKPVTLSCSQTLNHNVMYWYQQKSSQAPKLLFHYYDKDFNNEADTPDNFQSRRPNTSFCFLDIRSPGLGDTAMYLCATRQDWTNTGELFFGEGSRLTVL.

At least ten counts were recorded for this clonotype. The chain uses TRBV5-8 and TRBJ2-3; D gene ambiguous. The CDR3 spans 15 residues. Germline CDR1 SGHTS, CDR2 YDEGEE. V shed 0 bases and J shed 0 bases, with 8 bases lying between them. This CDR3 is CASSLEGASTDTQYF. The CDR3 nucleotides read TGTGCCAGCAGCTTGGAAGGAGCTAGCACAGATACGCAGTATTTT.

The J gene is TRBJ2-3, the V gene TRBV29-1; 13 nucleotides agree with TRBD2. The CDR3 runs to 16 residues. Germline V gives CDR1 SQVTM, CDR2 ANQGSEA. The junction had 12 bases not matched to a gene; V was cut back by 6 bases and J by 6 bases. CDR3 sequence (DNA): TGCAGCGTACCCGGGACTAGCGGGATACGTCGCGATACGCAGTATTTT. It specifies CSVPGTSGIRRDTQYF.

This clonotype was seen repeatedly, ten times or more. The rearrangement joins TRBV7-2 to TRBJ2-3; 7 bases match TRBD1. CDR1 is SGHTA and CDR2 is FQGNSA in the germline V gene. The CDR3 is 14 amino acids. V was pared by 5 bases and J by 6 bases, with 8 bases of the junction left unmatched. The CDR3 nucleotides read TGTGCCAGCAGCCTAATTCCGACAGGGGATACGCAGTATTTT. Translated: CASSLIPTGDTQYF.

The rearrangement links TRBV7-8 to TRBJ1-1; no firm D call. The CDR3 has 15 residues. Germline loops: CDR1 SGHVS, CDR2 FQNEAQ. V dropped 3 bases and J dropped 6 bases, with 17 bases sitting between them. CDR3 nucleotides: TGTGCCAGCAGCTTCCGACGGGATCTCGGCGCTGAAGCTTTCTTT. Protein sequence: CASSFRRDLGAEAFF.

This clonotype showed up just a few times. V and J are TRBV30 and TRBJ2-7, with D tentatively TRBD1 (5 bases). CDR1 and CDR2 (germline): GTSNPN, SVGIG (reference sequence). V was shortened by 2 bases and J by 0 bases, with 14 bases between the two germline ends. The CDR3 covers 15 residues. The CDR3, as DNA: TGTGCCTGGAGTCTAGGGCAGGGAATCTCCTACGAGCAGTACTTC. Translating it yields CAWSLGQGISYEQYF.